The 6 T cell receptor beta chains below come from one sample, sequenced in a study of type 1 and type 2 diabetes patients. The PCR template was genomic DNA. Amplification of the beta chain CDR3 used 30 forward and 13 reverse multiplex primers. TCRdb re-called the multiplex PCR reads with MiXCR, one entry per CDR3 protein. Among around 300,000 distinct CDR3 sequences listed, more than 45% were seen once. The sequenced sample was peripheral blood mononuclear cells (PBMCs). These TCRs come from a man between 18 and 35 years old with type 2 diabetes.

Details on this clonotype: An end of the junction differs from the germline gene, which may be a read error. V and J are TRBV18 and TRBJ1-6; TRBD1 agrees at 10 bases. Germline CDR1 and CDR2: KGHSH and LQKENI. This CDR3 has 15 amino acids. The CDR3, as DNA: TGTGCCAGCTCAGTCGGGACAGGGGATAATACACCCCTCCACTTT. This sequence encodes CASSVGTGDNTPLHF.

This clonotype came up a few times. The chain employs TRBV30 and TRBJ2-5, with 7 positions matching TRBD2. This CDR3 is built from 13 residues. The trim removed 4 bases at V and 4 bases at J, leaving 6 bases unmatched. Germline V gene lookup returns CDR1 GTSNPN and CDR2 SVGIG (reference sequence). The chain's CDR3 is CAWTSGVGETQYF. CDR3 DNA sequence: TGTGCCTGGACGAGCGGGGTCGGAGAGACCCAGTACTTC.

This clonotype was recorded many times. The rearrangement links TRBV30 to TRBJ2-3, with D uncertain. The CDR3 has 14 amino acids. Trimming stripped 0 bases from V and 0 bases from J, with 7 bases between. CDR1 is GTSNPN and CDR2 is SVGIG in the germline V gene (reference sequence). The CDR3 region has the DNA TGTGCCTGGAGTGTAGCGACTAGCACAGATACGCAGTATTTT. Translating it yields CAWSVATSTDTQYF.

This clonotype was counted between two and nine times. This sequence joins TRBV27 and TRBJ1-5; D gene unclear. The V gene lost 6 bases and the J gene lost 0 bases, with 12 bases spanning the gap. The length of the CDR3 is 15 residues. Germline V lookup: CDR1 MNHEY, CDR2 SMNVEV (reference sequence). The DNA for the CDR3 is TGTGCCAGCAGCCAGGACCCATATAGCAATCAGCCCCAGCATTTT. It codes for CASSQDPYSNQPQHF.

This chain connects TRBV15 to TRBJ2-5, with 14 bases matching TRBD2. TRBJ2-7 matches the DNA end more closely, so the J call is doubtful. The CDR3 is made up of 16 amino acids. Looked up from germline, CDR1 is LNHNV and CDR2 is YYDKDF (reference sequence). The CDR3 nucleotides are TGTGCCACCAGCAGACCCGGGACTAGCGGGAGCTACGAGCAGTACTTC. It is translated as CATSRPGTSGSYEQYF.

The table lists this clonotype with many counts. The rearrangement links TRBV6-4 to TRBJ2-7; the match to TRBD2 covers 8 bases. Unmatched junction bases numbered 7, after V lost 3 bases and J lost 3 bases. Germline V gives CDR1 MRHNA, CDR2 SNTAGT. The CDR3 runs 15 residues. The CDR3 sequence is CASSEGAGEGYEQYF. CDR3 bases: TGTGCCAGCAGTGAAGGAGCGGGAGAGGGCTACGAGCAGTACTTC.